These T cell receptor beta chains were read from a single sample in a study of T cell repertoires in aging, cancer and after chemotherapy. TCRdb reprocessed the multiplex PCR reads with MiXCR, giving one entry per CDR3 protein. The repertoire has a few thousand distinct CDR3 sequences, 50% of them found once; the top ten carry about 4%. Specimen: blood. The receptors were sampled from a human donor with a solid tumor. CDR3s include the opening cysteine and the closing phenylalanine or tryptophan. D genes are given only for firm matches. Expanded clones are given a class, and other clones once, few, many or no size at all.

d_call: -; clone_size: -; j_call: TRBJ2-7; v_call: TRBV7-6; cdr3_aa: CASSLGKGGAASYEQYF; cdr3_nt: TGTGCCAGCAGCTTAGGTAAGGGAGGAGCTGCTTCCTACGAGCAGTACTTC
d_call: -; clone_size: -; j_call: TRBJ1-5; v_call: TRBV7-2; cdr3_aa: CASSQDTDSLPGQPQHF; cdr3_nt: TGTGCCAGCAGCCAAGACACGGACAGCCTTCCGGGACAGCCCCAGCATTTT
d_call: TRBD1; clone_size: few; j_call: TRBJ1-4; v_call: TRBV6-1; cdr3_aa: CASSDHGGGSSEKLFF; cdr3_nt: TGTGCCAGCAGCGACCACGGAGGGGGCTCAAGCGAAAAACTGTTTTTT
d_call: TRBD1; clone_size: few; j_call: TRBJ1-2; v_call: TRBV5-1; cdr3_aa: CASSQHTQTGENGYTF; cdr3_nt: TGCGCCAGCAGCCAGCACACACAGACAGGGGAAAATGGCTACACCTTC
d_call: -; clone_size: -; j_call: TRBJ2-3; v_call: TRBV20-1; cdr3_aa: CSASRPQGTDTQYF; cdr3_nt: TGCAGTGCTTCCCGACCCCAAGGGACAGATACGCAGTATTTT
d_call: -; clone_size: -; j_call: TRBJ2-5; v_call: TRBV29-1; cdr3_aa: CSAEAGNEETQYF; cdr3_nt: TGCAGCGCGGAGGCGGGGAATGAAGAGACCCAGTACTTC
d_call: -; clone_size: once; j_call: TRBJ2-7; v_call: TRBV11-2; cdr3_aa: CASSADSNYEQYF; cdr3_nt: TGTGCCAGCAGCGCGGACAGTAACTACGAGCAGTACTTC
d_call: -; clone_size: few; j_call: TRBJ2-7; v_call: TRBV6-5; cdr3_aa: CASTRGAGYEQYF; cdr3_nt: TGTGCCAGCACTCGGGGGGCAGGCTACGAGCAGTACTTC
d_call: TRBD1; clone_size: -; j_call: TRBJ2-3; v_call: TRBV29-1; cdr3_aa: CSVGYRGDTQYF; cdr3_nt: TGCAGCGTTGGCTACAGGGGAGATACGCAGTATTTT
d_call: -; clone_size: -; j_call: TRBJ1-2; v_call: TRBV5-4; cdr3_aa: CASSLEAGPAYGYTF; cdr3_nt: TGTGCCAGCAGCCTGGAGGCGGGACCCGCCTATGGCTACACCTTC
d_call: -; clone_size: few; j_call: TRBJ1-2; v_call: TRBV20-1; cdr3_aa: CSAPPPGGAPGYTF; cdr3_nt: TGCAGTGCCCCACCCCCTGGCGGGGCACCTGGCTACACCTTC
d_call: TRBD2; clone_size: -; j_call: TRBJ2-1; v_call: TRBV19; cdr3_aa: CASSSGLAGGHQFF; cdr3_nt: TGTGCCAGTAGTTCAGGACTAGCGGGGGGGCATCAGTTCTTC
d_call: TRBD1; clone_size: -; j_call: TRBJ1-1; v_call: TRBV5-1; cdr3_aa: CASSALGGQGTQGTEAFF; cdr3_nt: TGCGCCAGCAGCGCTCTGGGCGGACAGGGGACCCAAGGCACTGAAGCTTTCTTT
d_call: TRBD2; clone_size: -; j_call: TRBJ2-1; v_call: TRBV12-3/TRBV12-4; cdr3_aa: CASSLLAGADNEQFF; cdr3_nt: TGTGCCAGCAGTCTACTAGCGGGGGCCGACAATGAGCAGTTCTTC
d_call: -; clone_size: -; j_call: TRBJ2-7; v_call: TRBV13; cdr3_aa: CASSSTGRSYYEQYF; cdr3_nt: TGTGCCAGCAGCTCAACCGGCCGTTCGTATTACGAGCAGTACTTC
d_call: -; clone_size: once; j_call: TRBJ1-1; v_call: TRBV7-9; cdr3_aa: CASSLEGHWPNTEAFF; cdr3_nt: TGTGCCAGCAGCTTAGAGGGACACTGGCCGAACACTGAAGCTTTCTTT
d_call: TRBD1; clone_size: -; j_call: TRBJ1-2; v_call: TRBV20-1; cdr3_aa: CSAPLVVLTGAGGYTF; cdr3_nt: TGCAGTGCTCCACTAGTAGTCCTGACAGGGGCTGGAGGCTACACCTTC
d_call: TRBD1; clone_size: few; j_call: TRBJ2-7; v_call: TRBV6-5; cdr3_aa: CASRSLRDRGGVDPYEQYF; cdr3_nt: TGTGCCAGCAGGAGCCTCCGGGACAGGGGCGGGGTAGACCCCTACGAGCAGTACTTC
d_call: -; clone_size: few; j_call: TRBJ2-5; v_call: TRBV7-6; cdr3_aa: CASSLAQAQYF; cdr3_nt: TGTGCCAGCAGCTTAGCGCAAGCCCAGTACTTC